These 30 T cell receptor beta chains were all obtained from the same sample, sequenced in a study of OX40 agonist ivuxolimab in advanced cancers. Profiled with immunoSEQ multiplex PCR; TCRdb holds only in-frame clones, not every one. The sample has about 150,000 clones, 85% to 95% seen once. Sequencing was performed on CD4+ or CD8+ T cells sorted from blood, taken in a trial of the OX40 agonist ivuxolimab. These receptors all come from an adult with an advanced solid tumor such as melanoma, head and neck, liver or kidney cancer.

The chain couples TRBV7-9 to TRBJ1-5; possibly TRBD1 for D (6 bases). The germline V gene has CDR1 SEHNR and CDR2 FQNEAQ (reference sequence). The CDR3 is 16 amino acids. V lost 1 base and J 3 bases, leaving 13 bases between the germline ends. The DNA of the CDR3 is TGTGCCAGCAGCTTAGGCAATTACAGGGTCAATCAGCCCCAGCATTTT. The encoded protein is CASSLGNYRVNQPQHF.

This chain uses TRBV6-6 with TRBJ1-4; 11 nucleotides agree with TRBD1. This CDR3 region has 15 residues. Per the germline V gene, CDR1 is MNHNY and CDR2 is SVGAGI (reference sequence). J lost 6 bases, V lost 6 bases, and 6 bases had no gene match. CDR3 DNA: TGTGCCAGCAGGGCCGGACAGGGGGCATATGAAAAACTGTTTTTT. Protein product: CASRAGQGAYEKLFF.

The table lists this clone with a few counts. The V and J genes are TRBV30 and TRBJ1-4, with D tentatively TRBD1 (5 bases). Germline values: CDR1 GTSNPN, CDR2 SVGIG (reference sequence). V was cut by 3 bases and J by 3 bases, with 17 bases left in between. The length of the CDR3 is 16 residues. The CDR3 nucleotides read TGTGCCTGGAGCCCCAGGCAGCGGGGGGCTAATGAAAAACTGTTTTTT. Protein product: CAWSPRQRGANEKLFF.

This clone has only one observation. The chain has TRBV19 and TRBJ1-2; no reliable D call. V shed 5 bases and J shed 0 bases, with 7 bases lying between them. There are 13 residues in the CDR3. CDR1 LNHDA and CDR2 SQIVND come from the germline V gene (reference sequence). The CDR3 is CASSGPPNYGYTF. CDR3 DNA sequence: TGTGCCAGTAGTGGCCCTCCTAACTATGGCTACACCTTC.

CDR3 sequence reads: CASSSLWGPETQYF. Here the CDR3 DNA reads TGTGCCAGCAGTTCCCTTTGGGGGCCAGAGACCCAGTACTTC. The chain is built from TRBV6-5 and TRBJ2-5, with D tentatively TRBD1 (6 bases). This CDR3 has 14 residues. With 4 bases removed from V and 4 bases from J, the gap between germline ends came to 13 bases. Germline V lookup: CDR1 MNHEY, CDR2 SVGAGI.

This rearrangement joins TRBV2 to TRBJ1-1, with D hard to call. CDR1 and CDR2 (germline): SNHLY, FYNNEI. Trimming took 8 bases from V and 1 from J, leaving 5 bases between them. The CDR3 runs to 11 residues. Here the CDR3 DNA reads TGTGCCAGCCGACAGAACACTGAAGCTTTCTTT. This codes for CASRQNTEAFF.

V usage is TRBV29-1 and J usage is TRBJ2-2; the match to TRBD2 covers 8 bases. The CDR3 spans 13 residues. Losses at the gene ends were 4 bases for V and 7 bases for J; bases not matched to a gene: 5. Germline assignment: CDR1 SQVTM and CDR2 ANQGSEA. In DNA form, the CDR3 reads TGCAGCGTTGTAGCTAGCGGGCGCGGGGAGCTGTTTTTT. It specifies CSVVASGRGELFF.

The chain employs TRBV9 and TRBJ2-2; 7 bases line up with TRBD2. V lost 0 bases to trimming and J lost 2 bases; unmatched junction nucleotides: 4. Germline V gene data show CDR1 as SGDLS and CDR2 as YYNGEE. The CDR3 is made up of 16 amino acids. As DNA, the CDR3 is TGTGCCAGCAGCGTAGAGCCGGGAGGTAACACCGGGGAGCTGTTTTTT. Translation gives CASSVEPGGNTGELFF.

The rearrangement links TRBV28 to TRBJ1-4; 9 nucleotides line up with TRBD1. Germline V lookup: CDR1 MDHEN, CDR2 SYDVKM. The CDR3 length is 15 residues. Losses at the gene ends were 4 bases for V and 5 bases for J; bases not matched to a gene: 5. CDR3 sequence (DNA): TGTGCCAGCAGTTCCCCAGGGACAGGGAATGAAAAACTGTTTTTT. It encodes CASSSPGTGNEKLFF. The variable domain in full, with the rest retrieved from reference TRBV28 and TRBJ1-4, is DVKVTQSSRYLVKRTGEKVFLECVQDMDHENMFWYRQDPGLGLRLIYFSYDVKMKEKGDIPEGYSVSREKKERFSLILESASTNQTSMYLCASSSPGTGNEKLFFGSGTQLSVL.

The rearrangement joins TRBV7-3 to TRBJ2-3; weak D call: TRBD1 (5 bases). The length of the CDR3 is 14 residues. The V gene lost 5 bases and the J gene lost 2 bases, with 11 bases spanning the gap. CDR1 and CDR2 (germline): SGHTA, FQGTGA. The chain's CDR3 is CASSDSTTTDTQYF. The CDR3, as DNA: TGTGCCAGCAGCGACAGCACTACCACAGATACGCAGTATTTT. Full variable domain (missing parts from reference TRBV7-3 and TRBJ2-3): GAGVSQTPSNKVTEKGKYVELRCDPISGHTALYWYRQSLGQGPEFLIYFQGTGAADDSGLPNDRFFAVRPEGSVSTLKIQRTERGDSAVYLCASSDSTTTDTQYFGPGTRLTVL.

V usage is TRBV18 and J usage is TRBJ1-2, with D unclear. CDR3 length: 13 amino acids. Germline lookup yields CDR1 KGHSH and CDR2 LQKENI. Trimming removed 3 bases at V and 3 bases at J, with 8 bases between. CDR3 nucleotide sequence: TGTGCCAGCTCACCGGACGAATACTATGGCTACACCTTC. This sequence encodes CASSPDEYYGYTF.

The chain has TRBV7-9 and TRBJ2-5, with D unresolved. Between the trimmed V and J ends, which lost 7 bases and 2 bases, there was a span of 14 bases. Germline assignment: CDR1 SEHNR and CDR2 FQNEAQ (reference sequence). This CDR3 comprises 14 residues. This CDR3 is CASMRTSGQETQYF. DNA for the CDR3: TGTGCCAGCATGAGGACGAGTGGGCAAGAGACCCAGTACTTC.

The genes are TRBV27 and TRBJ1-3; D is uncertain. This CDR3 has 13 amino acids. V lost 3 bases to trimming and J lost 4 bases, with 7 bases between them. Germline V lookup: CDR1 MNHEY, CDR2 SMNVEV (reference sequence). CDR3: CASSFARGNTIYF. The DNA for the CDR3 is TGTGCCAGCAGTTTTGCGAGGGGAAACACCATATATTTT.

The rearrangement links TRBV5-1 to TRBJ1-5, with TRBD1 matching 10 bases. V lost 2 bases and J lost 7; bases outside the gene matches: 3. CDR1 is SGHRS and CDR2 is YFSETQ in the germline V gene. This CDR3 is built from 14 residues. CDR3 sequence: CASSLGQGDQPQHF. Here the CDR3 DNA reads TGCGCCAGCAGCTTAGGACAGGGGGACCAGCCCCAGCATTTT.

V gene TRBV9 combines with J gene TRBJ2-5; 9 bases align to TRBD2. Germline loops: CDR1 SGDLS, CDR2 YYNGEE. Losses at the gene ends were 4 bases for V and 5 bases for J; bases not matched to a gene: 9. The length of the CDR3 is 15 residues. The CDR3 DNA is TGTGCCAGCAGCCCCTACCGCGGGGGGGATGAGACCCAGTACTTC. The encoded protein is CASSPYRGGDETQYF.

V usage is TRBV19 and J usage is TRBJ1-5; D may be TRBD1 (5 bases). The germline V gene encodes CDR1 LNHDA and CDR2 SQIVND (reference sequence). This CDR3 comprises 17 residues. Between the trimmed V and J ends, which lost 1 base and 2 bases, there was a span of 15 bases. CDR3 amino acids: CASSIVGSGPGNQPQHF. The CDR3 DNA reads TGTGCCAGTAGTATAGTGGGATCAGGGCCGGGCAATCAGCCCCAGCATTTT. Together with reference TRBV19 and TRBJ1-5, the CDR3 gives the full variable domain: DGGITQSPKYLFRKEGQNVTLSCEQNLNHDAMYWYRQDPGQGLRLIYYSQIVNDFQKGDIAEGYSVSREKKESFPLTVTSAQKNPTAFYLCASSIVGSGPGNQPQHFGDGTRLSIL.

This clone was counted a single time. The chain uses TRBV29-1 and TRBJ1-2; 9 positions agree with TRBD1. V trimming: 7 bases; J trimming: 4 bases; junction bases outside the gene matches: 4. This CDR3 is 12 amino acids long. Germline V lookup: CDR1 SQVTM, CDR2 ANQGSEA. The CDR3 DNA reads as TGCAGCGCTGACAGGGGGGGCTATGGCTACACCTTC. Protein: CSADRGGYGYTF.

The chain joins TRBV5-5 to TRBJ2-1, with D hard to call. V was pared by 4 bases and J by 7 bases, with 15 bases between. The CDR3 has 14 amino acids. Looked up from germline, CDR1 is SGHKS and CDR2 is YYEKEE (reference sequence). The CDR3 DNA reads as TGTGCCAGCAGCCCCAATGTAGTAGGAAATGAGCAGTTCTTC. Its translation: CASSPNVVGNEQFF.

The chain employs TRBV9 and TRBJ1-1; D gene ambiguous. The germline gives CDR1 SGDLS, CDR2 YYNGEE. Trimming took off 0 bases at V and 0 bases at J, with 12 bases between the two ends. CDR3 length: 16 residues. CDR3 nucleotides: TGTGCCAGCAGCGTAGAGGGCAGGCCCATGAACACTGAAGCTTTCTTT. Translated: CASSVEGRPMNTEAFF.

The V call is TRBV7-2, the J call TRBJ2-7, with 8 nucleotides matching TRBD1. The ends lost 3 bases at V and 6 bases at J; junction bases unmatched: 4. The CDR3 totals 13 residues. Germline CDR1 SGHTA, CDR2 FQGNSA. The CDR3 nucleotides read TGTGCCAGCAGCTTGGACAGGGAGCGCGAGCAGTACTTC. Translation gives CASSLDREREQYF.

The V and J genes are TRBV6-1 and TRBJ2-3; a weak D match, TRBD2 (5 bases). This CDR3 has 14 amino acids. The V gene's germline CDR1 is MNHNS and CDR2 SASEGT. V lost 4 bases, J lost 8 bases, and 16 bases lay in between. CDR3 residues: CASSVYTREGTQYF. The CDR3 DNA sequence: TGTGCCAGCAGTGTCTATACTAGAGAAGGTACGCAGTATTTT.

CDR3 in DNA: TGTGCCAGCAGTGAGTGGGCAGGAGCTAACTATGGCTACACCTTC. This translates into CASSEWAGANYGYTF. This sequence joins TRBV2 and TRBJ1-2, with unresolved D. This CDR3 spans 15 amino acids. In germline, CDR1 is SNHLY, CDR2 FYNNEI. Trimming shortened V by 3 bases and J by 0 bases, and 11 bases separated the two germline ends.

This clone came up once. This chain links TRBV15 with TRBJ1-2, with a possible D match to TRBD1 (6 bases). The CDR3 spans 13 residues. CDR1 is LNHNV and CDR2 is YYDKDF in the germline V gene (reference sequence). Trimming shortened V by 0 bases and J by 4 bases, and 6 bases separated the two germline ends. The CDR3 loop is CATSREGAYGYTF. CDR3 bases: TGTGCCACCAGCAGAGAGGGGGCCTATGGCTACACCTTC.

This chain links TRBV7-2 with TRBJ2-1; 7 bases line up with TRBD2. With 1 base clipped from V and 1 base from J, the junction kept 1 base outside the gene matches. CDR3 size: 15 residues. Germline V gene lookup returns CDR1 SGHTA and CDR2 FQGNSA. In DNA, the CDR3 is TGTGCCAGCAGCTTAGGGGGAGGGTCCTACAATGAGCAGTTCTTC. Its translation: CASSLGGGSYNEQFF.

The genes are TRBV7-2 and TRBJ1-4; D not resolved. Per germline, CDR1 SGHTA and CDR2 FQGNSA. V lost 5 bases and J lost 5, with 18 bases in between. The CDR3 consists of 16 residues. CDR3 bases: TGTGCCAGCAGCCCCCGAGCCATAAGGGAGAATGAAAAACTGTTTTTT. This gives the protein CASSPRAIRENEKLFF.

The chain links TRBV2 to TRBJ1-5; D remains unclear. The germline V and J ends were trimmed by 2 bases and 2 bases, with 13 bases remaining between them. Germline V CDR1 and CDR2: SNHLY, FYNNEI. The CDR3 totals 16 residues. CDR3: CASSERTGSGNQPQHF. CDR3 sequence (DNA): TGTGCCAGCAGTGAACGAACGGGCTCGGGCAATCAGCCCCAGCATTTT.

The chain has TRBV18 and TRBJ2-7, with D tentatively TRBD1 or TRBD2 (5 bases each). CDR1 KGHSH and CDR2 LQKENI come from the germline V gene. This CDR3 region has 13 residues. V gave up 3 bases and J gave up 7 bases, with 13 bases separating them. The CDR3 region has the DNA TGTGCCAGCTCACCGGGGCAGGCGGGTGAGCAGTACTTC. Translation: CASSPGQAGEQYF.

The genes are TRBV15 and TRBJ2-1; TRBD2 matches 14 bases. Trimming at V came to 8 bases and at J to 0 bases, leaving 0 bases not matched to a gene. CDR3 length: 15 residues. Germline V lookup: CDR1 LNHNV, CDR2 YYDKDF (reference sequence). The DNA for the CDR3 is TGTGCCACCGGGACTAGCGGGAGCTCCTACAATGAGCAGTTCTTC. It specifies CATGTSGSSYNEQFF. Complete variable domain (other parts from reference TRBV15 and TRBJ2-1): DAMVIQNPRYQVTQFGKPVTLSCSQTLNHNVMYWYQQKSSQAPKLLFHYYDKDFNNEADTPDNFQSRRPNTSFCFLDIRSPGLGDTAMYLCATGTSGSSYNEQFFGPGTRLTVL.

The chain carries TRBV7-8 and TRBJ2-2; TRBD1 might be the D (5 bases). The germline V and J ends were trimmed by 1 base and 2 bases, with 8 bases remaining between them. In germline, CDR1 is SGHVS, CDR2 FQNEAQ. There are 15 residues in the CDR3. This CDR3 reads CASSLVRGNTGELFF. The CDR3 coding sequence is TGTGCCAGCAGCTTAGTTAGGGGAAACACCGGGGAGCTGTTTTTT.

V and J are TRBV5-5 and TRBJ2-2, with no clear D. The CDR3 extends over 15 amino acids. Trimming removed 2 bases from V and 0 bases from J, with 8 bases in between. Germline CDR1 SGHKS, CDR2 YYEKEE (reference sequence). Written as DNA, the CDR3 is TGTGCCAGCAGCTTAGAACCGCCGAACACCGGGGAGCTGTTTTTT. Protein: CASSLEPPNTGELFF.